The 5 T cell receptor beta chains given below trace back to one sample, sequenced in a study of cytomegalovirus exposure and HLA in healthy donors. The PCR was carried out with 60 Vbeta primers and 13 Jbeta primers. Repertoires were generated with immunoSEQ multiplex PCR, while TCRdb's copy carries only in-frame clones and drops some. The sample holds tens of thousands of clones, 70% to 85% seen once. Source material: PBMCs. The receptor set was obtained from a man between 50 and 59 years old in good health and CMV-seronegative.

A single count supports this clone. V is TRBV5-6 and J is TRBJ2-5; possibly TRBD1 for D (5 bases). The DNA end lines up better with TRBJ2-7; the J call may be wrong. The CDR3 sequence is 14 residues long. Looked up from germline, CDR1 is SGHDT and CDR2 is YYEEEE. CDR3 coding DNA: TGTGCCAGCAGCTTGGTACAGACAGCCTACGAGCAGTACTTC. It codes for CASSLVQTAYEQYF.

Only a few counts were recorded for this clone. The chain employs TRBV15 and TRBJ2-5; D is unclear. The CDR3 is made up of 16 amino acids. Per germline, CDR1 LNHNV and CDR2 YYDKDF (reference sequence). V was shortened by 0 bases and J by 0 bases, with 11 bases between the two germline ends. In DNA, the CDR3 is TGTGCCACCAGCAGAGAAGAACGAAGAGACCAAGAGACCCAGTACTTC. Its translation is CATSREERRDQETQYF.

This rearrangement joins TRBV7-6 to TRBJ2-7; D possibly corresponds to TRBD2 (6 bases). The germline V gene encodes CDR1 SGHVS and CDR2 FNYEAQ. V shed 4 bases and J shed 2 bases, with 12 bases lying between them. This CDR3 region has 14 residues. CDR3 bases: TGTGCCAGCAGCTCCACCTCGGGGGCCTACGAGCAGTACTTC. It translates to CASSSTSGAYEQYF.

The CDR3 loop reads CATTGTYNTGELFF. The CDR3 coding sequence is TGTGCCACCACCGGGACTTACAACACCGGGGAGCTGTTTTTT. This chain links TRBV27 with TRBJ2-2; tentatively, D is TRBD2 (6 bases). The CDR3 extends over 14 amino acids. The germline gives CDR1 MNHEY, CDR2 SMNVEV (reference sequence). With 10 bases removed from V and 2 bases from J, the gap between germline ends came to 14 bases.

In DNA form, the CDR3 reads TGTGCCATCAGTGAGTCGGGGGGGGGCCAGCCCCAGCATTTT. The encoded protein is CAISESGGGQPQHF. The rearrangement joins TRBV10-3 to TRBJ1-5, with D tentatively TRBD1 (6 bases). The length of the CDR3 is 14 residues. Germline CDR1 is ENHRY and CDR2 is SYGVKD. Trimming pared 0 bases from V and 7 bases from J, leaving 10 bases between.